The 21 T cell receptor beta chains below were found in one sample sequenced in a study of T cell repertoires in cytomegalovirus infection. These receptors lack a known antigen. One entry per CDR3 protein results from TCRdb running MiXCR on the reads. The sample contains about 890,000 distinct CDR3 sequences, roughly 30% of which appear only once. The sample consisted of cultured CD8+ T cells from PBMCs, taken from culture after CMV antigen stimulation. All receptors come from a human donor in good health (CMV status not recorded). Some clones in this sample may be carry-over from other donors' samples.

This clonotype was seen a few times. The chain combines TRBV10-3 with TRBJ1-1; tentatively, D is TRBD1 (5 bases). Per the germline V gene, CDR1 is ENHRY and CDR2 is SYGVKD. There are 12 residues in the CDR3. Trimming took 6 bases from V and 6 from J, leaving 11 bases between them. The CDR3 DNA sequence: TGTGCCATCAGGAGAGACAGTTCTGAAGCTTTCTTT. It codes for CAIRRDSSEAFF.

This clonotype was recorded once. A much larger clone differs by one base, so this may be a read error. This chain joins TRBV7-8 and TRBJ2-1; 9 nucleotides line up with TRBD2. From germline, CDR1 is SGHVS and CDR2 FQNEAQ. The CDR3 has 14 residues. CDR3 amino acids: CANSWTGTSPEQFF. In DNA, the CDR3 is TGTGCCAACAGCTGGACCGGGACTAGCCCTGAGCAGTTCTTC.

The CDR3: CASSQNWDRGYEQYF. For the CDR3, the DNA is TGTGCCAGCAGCCAAAATTGGGACAGGGGCTACGAGCAGTACTTC. This chain joins TRBV14 and TRBJ2-7; TRBD1 matches 10 bases. Per germline, CDR1 SGHDN and CDR2 FVKESK. The CDR3 contains 15 residues. With V trimmed by 2 bases and J by 3 bases, 4 bases remained unmatched.

Turning to this clonotype: One junction end does not reproduce the germline sequence, and a read error may be involved. V and J are TRBV29-1 and TRBJ2-1; TRBD1 might be the D (5 bases). CDR1 and CDR2 (germline): SQVTM, ANQGSEA. CDR3 length equals 12 residues. The CDR3 protein is CSVEDSLNEQFF. The CDR3 coding sequence is TGCAGCGTAGAAGACAGTCTCAATGAGCAGTTCTTC.

The sample holds a few counts of this clonotype. V gene TRBV27 combines with J gene TRBJ2-1, with 14 bases that match TRBD2. The J segment lost 4 bases and the V segment lost 6 bases, leaving 8 bases of the junction unmatched. CDR3 length equals 17 residues. Germline V gene lookup returns CDR1 MNHEY and CDR2 SMNVEV (reference sequence). CDR3 sequence (DNA): TGTGCCAGCAGGAGGGGGGGACTAGCGGGGGAATACAATGAGCAGTTCTTC. This gives the protein CASRRGGLAGEYNEQFF.

This clonotype has a handful of counts. The V and J genes are TRBV6-5 and TRBJ2-3; no clear D gene. The V gene's germline CDR1 is MNHEY and CDR2 SVGAGI. The CDR3 runs to 16 residues. V lost 2 bases to trimming and J lost 4 bases, with 16 bases between them. DNA of the CDR3: TGTGCCAGCAGTTACCAGCATTCCCCACACGCAGATACGCAGTATTTT. This encodes CASSYQHSPHADTQYF.

CDR3 in amino acids: CSARDRDSRTGELFF. CDR3 sequence (DNA): TGCAGTGCTAGAGACAGGGATAGTCGCACCGGGGAGCTGTTTTTT. The chain recombines TRBV20-1 with TRBJ2-2, with a tentative D call TRBD1 (5 bases). The V end lost 0 bases, the J end lost 4 bases, and 12 bases lay between the germline ends. This CDR3 spans 15 amino acids. Per the germline V gene, CDR1 is DFQATT and CDR2 is SNEGSKA (reference sequence).

The rearrangement joins TRBV7-9 to TRBJ2-7; 8 nucleotides line up with TRBD2. With V trimmed by 5 bases and J by 5 bases, 14 bases remained unmatched. The CDR3 loop spans 16 amino acids. Germline V gene data show CDR1 as SEHNR and CDR2 as FQNEAQ (reference sequence). In DNA, the CDR3 is TGTGCCAGCAGCACCCCGATAACTACGGGGGGGCACGAGCAGTACTTC. This gives the protein CASSTPITTGGHEQYF.

This clonotype has more than one count but fewer than ten. V is TRBV20-1 and J is TRBJ2-7; tentatively, D is TRBD1 (7 bases). V lost 4 bases, J lost 3 bases, and 13 bases lay in between. The CDR3 has 13 residues. CDR1 DFQATT and CDR2 SNEGSKA come from the germline V gene (reference sequence). CDR3 in DNA: TGCAGTGCTATAGGACAGGACTACTACGAGCAGTACTTC. This sequence encodes CSAIGQDYYEQYF.

This clonotype occurred many times. The rearrangement uses TRBV7-6 and TRBJ2-4; 9 bases agree with TRBD1. The CDR3 sequence is 19 residues long. Germline CDR1 is SGHVS and CDR2 is FNYEAQ. V was pared by 5 bases and J by 7 bases, with 21 bases of the junction left unmatched. Here the CDR3 reads CASSALRPGTGSVANIQYF. Here the CDR3 DNA reads TGTGCCAGCAGCGCTCTACGTCCTGGGACAGGGAGTGTTGCGAACATTCAGTACTTC.

Many counts were recorded for this clonotype. The chain recombines TRBV6-1 with TRBJ2-3; no reliable D call. CDR3 length: 14 residues. Germline CDR1 is MNHNS and CDR2 is SASEGT. The germline V and J ends were trimmed by 2 bases and 0 bases, with 6 bases remaining between them. The CDR3 DNA follows: TGTGCCAGCAGTGAAATAGACAGCACAGATACGCAGTATTTT. Translated, it gives CASSEIDSTDTQYF.

There are a few counts of this clonotype. V and J are TRBV6-2 or TRBV6-3 and TRBJ1-5; 10 bases are shared with TRBD1. The ends lost 8 bases at V and 6 bases at J; junction bases unmatched: 16. This CDR3 comprises 17 residues. The germline CDR1 and CDR2 sequences are MNHEY and SVGEGT. CDR3 DNA: TGTGCCAGCTACGGGACAGGGGAAAGGACGAGGGGTCAGCCCCAGCATTTT. Translated: CASYGTGERTRGQPQHF.

The sample holds many counts of this clonotype. This rearrangement joins TRBV5-1 to TRBJ2-2; no firm D call. CDR3 length: 14 amino acids. The germline V and J ends were trimmed by 6 bases and 1 base, with 10 bases remaining between them. Looked up from germline, CDR1 is SGHRS and CDR2 is YFSETQ. CDR3 region: CASTDSGNTGELFF. The CDR3, as DNA: TGCGCCAGCACCGATAGTGGGAACACCGGGGAGCTGTTTTTT.

The count of this clonotype is one. The chain combines TRBV18 with TRBJ2-7; 9 positions match TRBD1. Germline CDR1 reads KGHSH; CDR2 reads LQKENI. The CDR3 sequence is 15 residues long. V trimming: 0 bases; J trimming: 2 bases; junction bases outside the gene matches: 2. The CDR3 loop is CASSPPDRGPYEQYF. Written as DNA, the CDR3 is TGTGCCAGCTCACCACCGGACAGGGGTCCCTACGAGCAGTACTTC.

This clonotype was seen a few times. The gene calls are TRBV6-5 and TRBJ2-1; 11 positions match TRBD2. The V and J ends lost 2 bases and 2 bases, in that order; junction bases with no gene match: 2. The germline V gene encodes CDR1 MNHEY and CDR2 SVGAGI. This CDR3 is 16 amino acids long. CDR3 DNA sequence: TGTGCCAGCAGTTACGTTAGCGGGGGGGCCTACAATGAGCAGTTCTTC. Translating gives CASSYVSGGAYNEQFF.

This clonotype was counted at least ten times. The chain joins TRBV7-9 to TRBJ2-2; 8 nucleotides match TRBD1. This CDR3 comprises 14 residues. Germline-derived CDR1 and CDR2 are SEHNR and FQNEAQ (reference sequence). J gave up 3 bases and V 5 bases, and 2 bases lay outside the gene matches. CDR3 residues: CASSRRGHTGELFF. In nucleotides, the CDR3 is TGTGCCAGCAGCCGCAGGGGGCACACCGGGGAGCTGTTTTTT.

The V gene is TRBV12-3 or TRBV12-4, the J gene TRBJ2-1; tentative D call: TRBD1 (6 bases). CDR3 size: 14 residues. V was pared by 10 bases and J by 0 bases, with 13 bases between. In DNA, the CDR3 is TGTGCCAACAAGGAGACAGGCTCCTACAATGAGCAGTTCTTC. Translated: CANKETGSYNEQFF.

This clonotype was detected many times. The chain carries TRBV7-6 and TRBJ2-7, with 7 bases aligning to TRBD1. Germline CDR1 and CDR2: SGHVS and FNYEAQ. This CDR3 spans 15 amino acids. The V segment lost 3 bases and the J segment 2 bases; nucleotides outside the gene matches: 7. The CDR3 nucleotides read TGTGCCAGCAGCTTGGGGGACAGCCCGGCCTACGAGCAGTACGTC. It encodes CASSLGDSPAYEQYV.

There are a few counts of this clonotype. The rearrangement links TRBV6-6 to TRBJ2-7; weak D call: TRBD2 (6 bases). CDR3 size: 15 residues. Germline CDR1 and CDR2: MNHNY and SVGAGI (reference sequence). With 4 bases removed from V and 0 bases from J, the gap between germline ends came to 13 bases. Here the CDR3 reads CASSFLAVPSYEQYF. CDR3 sequence (DNA): TGTGCCAGCAGTTTTTTAGCGGTCCCCTCCTACGAGCAGTACTTC.

As for this clonotype: A read error is likely, as this CDR3 ends without the conserved phenylalanine or tryptophan. The chain uses TRBV25-1 and TRBJ2-2; 11 positions match TRBD2. CDR1 and CDR2 from the germline V gene are MGHDK and SYGVNS. This CDR3 has 16 amino acids. CDR3 DNA: TGTGCCGGCAGTGTGACTAGCGGGGCGAACACCGGGGAGCTGTTTTCT. It yields the protein CAGSVTSGANTGELFS.

This clonotype was counted only a few times. The chain couples TRBV6-5 to TRBJ1-1, with unresolved D. The CDR3 sequence is 15 residues long. Germline V CDR1 and CDR2: MNHEY, SVGAGI. The V and J ends lost 5 bases and 0 bases respectively, with 13 bases between them. Written as DNA, the CDR3 is TGTGCCAGCAGTCCAGGCGATAACATGAACACTGAAGCTTTCTTT. It encodes CASSPGDNMNTEAFF.